A selection of T cell receptor beta chains follows, all from one sample in a study of control samples from healthy donors and cancer patients. This table comes from immunoSEQ multiplex PCR, and its TCRdb copy is limited to in-frame clones, with some not included. The sample yields 50,000 or so clones, more than 85% seen once. The sequencing sample was made of PBMCs. These receptors were taken from a woman aged 50 to 60 with head and neck cancer. Both conserved end residues are part of each CDR3. A D gene is named only where the DNA matches it firmly. The size field is filled for only some rows; it gives once, few, many or a size class.

>.|TRBD1|TRBV29-1|TRBJ2-1
CSVGGQANRYDEQFF
TGCAGCGTGGGGGGACAGGCTAACCGATACGATGAGCAGTTCTTC
>few|TRBD1|TRBV27|TRBJ1-4
CASSRDRNNEKLFF
TGTGCCAGCAGTCGGGACAGAAATAATGAAAAACTGTTTTTT
>.|TRBD2|TRBV11-2|TRBJ2-5
CASSSGLASQETQYF
TGTGCCAGCAGCTCCGGACTAGCGTCACAAGAGACCCAGTACTTC
>.|.|TRBV5-1|TRBJ2-7
CASSLDEGAHEQYF
TGCGCCAGCAGCTTGGATGAGGGAGCCCACGAGCAGTACTTC
>.|.|TRBV15|TRBJ1-1
CATSPRENTEAFF
TGTGCCACCAGCCCTCGGGAGAACACTGAAGCTTTCTTT
>.|.|TRBV5-1|TRBJ1-3
CASSRSTDSGNTIYF
TGCGCCAGCAGCCGGAGCACAGACTCTGGAAACACCATATATTTT
>.|.|TRBV21-1|TRBJ2-3
CASSKAEGASTDTQYF
TGTGCCAGCAGCAAAGCAGAGGGGGCCTCAACAGATACGCAGTATTTT
>.|.|TRBV9|TRBJ2-2
CASSPRPAGTGELFF
TGTGCCAGCAGCCCCCGACCGGCGGGCACCGGGGAGCTGTTTTTT
>.|TRBD1|TRBV19|TRBJ2-2
CASSKDRLNTGELFF
TGTGCCAGTAGTAAGGACAGGTTGAACACCGGGGAGCTGTTTTTT
>once|.|TRBV10-3|TRBJ2-2
CAISDSRNTGELFF
TGTGCCATCAGTGATTCAAGGAACACCGGGGAGCTGTTTTTT
>.|.|TRBV4-1|TRBJ1-6
CASSQDRRLESPLHF
TGCGCCAGCAGCCAAGATCGGCGTCTCGAATCACCCCTCCACTTT
>.|.|TRBV19|TRBJ1-4
CASSMERFNEKLFF
TGTGCCAGTAGTATGGAAAGGTTTAATGAAAAACTGTTTTTT